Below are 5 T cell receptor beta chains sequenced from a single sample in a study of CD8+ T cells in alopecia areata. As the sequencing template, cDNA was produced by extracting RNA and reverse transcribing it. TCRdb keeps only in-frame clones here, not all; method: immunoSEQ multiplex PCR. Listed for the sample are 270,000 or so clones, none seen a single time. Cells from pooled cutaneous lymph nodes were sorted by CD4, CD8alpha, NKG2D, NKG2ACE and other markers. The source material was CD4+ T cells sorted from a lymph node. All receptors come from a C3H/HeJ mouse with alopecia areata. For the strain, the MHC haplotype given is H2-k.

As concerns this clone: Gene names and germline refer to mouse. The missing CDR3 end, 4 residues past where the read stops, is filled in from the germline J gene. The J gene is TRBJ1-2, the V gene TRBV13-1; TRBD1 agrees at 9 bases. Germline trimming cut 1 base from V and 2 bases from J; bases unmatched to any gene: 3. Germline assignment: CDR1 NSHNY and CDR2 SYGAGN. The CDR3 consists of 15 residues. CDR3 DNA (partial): TGTGCCAGCAGTGATCGGGACAGGGATAACTCC. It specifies CASSDRDRDNS. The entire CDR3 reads CASSDRDRDNSDYTF.

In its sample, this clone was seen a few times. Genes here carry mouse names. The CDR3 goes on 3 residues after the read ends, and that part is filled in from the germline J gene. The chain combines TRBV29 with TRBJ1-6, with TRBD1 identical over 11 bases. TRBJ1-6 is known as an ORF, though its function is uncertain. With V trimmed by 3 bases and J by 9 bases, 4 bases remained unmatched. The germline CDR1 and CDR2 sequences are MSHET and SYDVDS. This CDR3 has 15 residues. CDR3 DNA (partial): TGTGCTAGCAGTTTGACGGGACAGGGGGTTTCGCCC. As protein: CASSLTGQGVSP. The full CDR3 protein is CASSLTGQGVSPLYF.

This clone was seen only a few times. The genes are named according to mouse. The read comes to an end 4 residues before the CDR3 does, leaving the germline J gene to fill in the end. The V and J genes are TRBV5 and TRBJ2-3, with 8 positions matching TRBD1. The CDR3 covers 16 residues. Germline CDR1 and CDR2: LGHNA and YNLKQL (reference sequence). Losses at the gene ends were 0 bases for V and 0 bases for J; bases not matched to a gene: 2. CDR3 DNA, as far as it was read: TGTGCCAGCAGCCAAGAGCAGGGGGCGAGTGCAGAA. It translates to CASSQEQGASAE. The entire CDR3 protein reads CASSQEQGASAETLYF.

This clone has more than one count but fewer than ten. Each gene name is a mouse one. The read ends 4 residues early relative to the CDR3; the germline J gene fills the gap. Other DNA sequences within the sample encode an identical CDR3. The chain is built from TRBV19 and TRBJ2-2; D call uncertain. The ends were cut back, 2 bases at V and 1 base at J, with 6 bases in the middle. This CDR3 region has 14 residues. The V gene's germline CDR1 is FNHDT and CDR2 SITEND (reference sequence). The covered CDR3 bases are TGTGCCAGCAGTATTTCCAAAAACACCGGG. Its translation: CASSISKNTG. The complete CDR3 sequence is CASSISKNTGQLYF.

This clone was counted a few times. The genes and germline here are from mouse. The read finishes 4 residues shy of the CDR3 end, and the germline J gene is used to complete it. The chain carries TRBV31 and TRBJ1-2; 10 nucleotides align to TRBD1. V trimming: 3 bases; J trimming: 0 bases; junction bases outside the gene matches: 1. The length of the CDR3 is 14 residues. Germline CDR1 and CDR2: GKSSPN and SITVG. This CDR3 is CAWRGTGANSDYTF. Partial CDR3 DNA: TGTGCCTGGAGGGGGACAGGGGCAAACTCC.